This record concerns one T cell receptor (beta chain) sequence. The antigen this receptor binds is unknown. Because the CDR3 is missing its conserved closing phenylalanine or tryptophan, this is likely a read error. The DNA is omitted, as the CDR3 cannot be located on it reliably, and the CDR3 follows TCRdb's listing. These data come from a study of cytomegalovirus exposure and HLA in healthy donors (dated by TCRdb to about 2017). For context, the study as a whole: In an earlier analysis of under 600 of the donors, approximately 300 Gb of sequence data and 100 million or so unique TCR beta sequences from roughly 180 million T cells were reported. Roughly 290 gigabases of sequencing data and approximately 92 million unique TCR sequences made up an early release that covered 640 HLA-typed donors. Among the roughly 400 genotyped donors, around 81% belonged to the genetic ancestry cluster associated with self-reported Caucasian donors. The study aimed to test whether signatures of past pathogen exposure could be identified by cataloging public T cell receptors. The study used immunosequencing to profile the T cell repertoires of several hundred subjects and linked those repertoires to cytomegalovirus serostatus. Along with the roughly 700-subject first cohort, a separate validation cohort of some 130 different subjects was used. To predict cytomegalovirus infection status, the study brought together high-throughput TCR immunosequencing, statistical association of individual TCRs with disease status, and machine learning. A later analysis re-analyzed previously published TCR beta repertoires from hundreds of donors and added high-resolution HLA genotyping to study TCR occurrence patterns. In the later analysis, no new phenotypic data were used to find candidate immune exposures; instead, reliance was placed on TCR beta sequences and their occurrence across donors. An earlier analysis of 587 of the donors used high-throughput TCR beta sequencing to judge whether each TCR beta V gene segment behaved as functional or pseudogenic. Alongside the repertoire data, information on donor age, sex, ethnicity and CMV serostatus was compiled. A later genetic analysis took genome-wide SNP genotypes for about three fifths of the roughly 700 donors and used that subset as a discovery cohort. All discovery cohort repertoires had been generated on a single sequencing platform. HLA typing included class I and class II loci at four-digit resolution. Typing coverage differed by locus: A, B, C, DRB1 and DQB1 were typed in roughly 620-640 donors, DQA1 in approximately 520, DPA1 in 600 to 610, and DPB1 in 450 to 490. Four to six DR-DQ haplotypes were handled as single units for association and clustering because linkage in the cohort was strong. On average, around 240,000 unique TCR beta nucleotide sequences were sequenced per donor among roughly 430 genotyped donors of the cohort, with roughly a sixth of those sequences being non-productive. The paper as a whole reports these results and caveats: Linkage disequilibrium might explain the correlated functional status among segregating V segments, but an unknown experimental factor could not be excluded. V-gene and J-gene trimming of TCR beta chains was associated with a missense DCLRE1C variant in a later genetic analysis, and the association was replicated in an independent cohort. Immune exposure information for the cohort was limited to CMV serostatus. Because HLA typing was unavailable for some donors at each locus, only the typed subset was used in association tests. In vitro tests confirmed that a few of the cytomegalovirus-associated TCR beta chains recognize cytomegalovirus antigens. Seventeen rarely observed V segments, including chromosome 9 orphons, were excluded from the earlier analysis of about 610 of the donors because counts were too low. A cluster of highly shared sequence variants was judged likely to be a technical artifact of the sequencing pipeline. In the study, some 160 TCR beta chains were listed as associated with cytomegalovirus. In an earlier analysis of several hundred of the donors, most TCR beta V segments were observed in productive rearrangements about 90% or about 30% of the time, broadly matching IMGT annotations. The classifier was reported to diagnose cytomegalovirus status with high specificity and sensitivity in both the original and validation cohorts. According to a later analysis, parvovirus B19, influenza, CMV and Epstein-Barr virus appeared linked to several top co-occurrence clusters. A further reported finding was that TCR beta sequences accurately predicted the HLA-A and HLA-B alleles for most subjects in the first cohort. According to a later genetic analysis, donors in an Asian-associated ancestry cluster had fewer N-insertions in productive TCRs than the approximately 610-donor mean. The authors suggested that the approach could potentially be generalized to other disease states and immunological phenotypes. Strong co-occurrence of HLA alleles, especially DR and DQ, made assigning TCR associations to individual alleles difficult. Most CMV-associated TCR beta chains appeared to be HLA-restricted in a later analysis, and the HLA associations seemed to be driven largely by CMV exposure. Roughly uniform sequencing depth across donors was assumed in presence/absence analyses, although this assumption may not hold. Across donors, most TCR sequences were observed very rarely, whereas some public TCRs were present in many individuals. This cohort had only TCR beta chains sequenced, and the lack of alpha or paired-chain data limited which features could be detected. In a later analysis, TCR association rates were found to vary across HLA loci, with the most associated TCRs seen for DRB1 alleles and the fewest for HLA-C alleles. Specific HLA alleles were associated with about 17,000 TCR beta sequences at a false discovery rate of 0.05 in a later analysis. Compared with equally common non-associated chains, HLA-associated TCR beta chains in a later analysis were more clonally expanded and had lower generation probabilities.

The cohort comprised fewer than 700 healthy bone marrow donors. At the time of sampling, every cohort member was nominally healthy, though immune exposures that went unrecorded were likely present. The donor was CMV seropositive and belonged to the group of more than 250 seropositive cohort members. A peripheral blood sample was collected from each donor, and TCR beta sequencing was performed on peripheral blood mononuclear cells. Genomic DNA extraction from the blood cell samples was performed with the Qiagen DNeasy Blood Extraction Kit. Library generation was performed with the immunoSEQ multiplex PCR assay. A mixture of 60 forward primers for TCR Vbeta segments and 13 reverse primers for TCR Jbeta segments was used in the multiplex PCR. Amplification of the CDR3 region of rearranged TCR beta genes was performed with a multiplex PCR assay on genomic DNA. Amplified TCR beta libraries were sequenced as 87-base-pair reads on the Illumina HiSeq System. Turning to the authors' computational methods: A later analysis counted tens of millions of unique TCR beta chains across the 550 to 700 repertoires, and 10 million to 11 million of these chains were shared by at least two donors. Raw reads were error-corrected and collapsed into unique sequences by a nearest-neighbor algorithm in which closely related sequences were merged to remove PCR and sequencing errors. Alignment of CDR3 sequences to IMGT reference sequences was used to assign V, D and J gene segments. For a sequence to be retained, a match of at least six nucleotides to both a V gene segment and a J gene segment was required. Rearrangements were classified as productive when the CDR3 lacked stop codons and remained in frame with V and J, and all other rearrangements were classified as non-productive. CDR3 was defined according to IMGT convention as the region running from the second conserved V-encoded cysteine to the conserved J-encoded phenylalanine. The earlier analysis of about 500 of the donors excluded sequences that lacked an unambiguous match to a single V gene segment. An earlier analysis of 450 to 650 of the donors called V segments functional above 56.7% productive rearrangements and segregating when the between-donor standard deviation exceeded 5%. A statistical classification framework was developed to diagnose cytomegalovirus status using the catalog of TCR beta chain sequences. V and J gene assignment, in a later analysis, came from comparing TCR nucleotide sequences with IMGT/GENE-DB human TR gene sequences. In a later analysis, CDR3 sequences and most-parsimonious VDJ recombination scenarios were assigned using the TCRdist pipeline. In a later analysis, each TCR beta chain was defined by its CDR3 amino acid sequence together with its V-gene family, and reads without a unique V-gene family were excluded. To address suspected cross-contamination and a sequencing artifact, a later analysis removed several hundred highly shared, low-generation-probability nucleotide sequences. In a later analysis, a clonal expansion index was calculated for each public chain from normalized within-repertoire ranks of inferred template counts. In a later analysis, generation probabilities were computed with a VDJ recombination model fitted to out-of-frame rearrangements, and the resulting probabilities were checked against IGoR. A later analysis scored TCR-TCR, TCR-HLA and TCR-CMV co-occurrence with hypergeometric tests, applying a repertoire-size bias correction to TCR pairs. A later analysis estimated false discovery rates by permuting HLA or CMV assignments 20 times. A later analysis grouped co-occurring TCRs with DBSCAN, adding TCRdist sequence similarity when clustering within HLA-allele-positive subsets. Co-occurrence clustering excluded repertoires with fewer than 30,000 or more than 120,000 public chains, plus five with anomalous nucleotide sharing. Not all clones reach the TCRdb copy of this immuneACCESS table, which keeps in-frame sequences only. Checked studies attribute under half of the gap to unresolved V genes and leave the rest unexplained. V and J calls and clone size are given by that table; D and trimming were obtained from the DNA. This sample holds about 120,000 clones; 55% to 65% were observed only once. Together, the top ten hold less than 9.5% of the sample.

Sequencing was carried out using PBMCs. This TCR was recovered from a woman aged 40 to 50 in good health and CMV-seropositive.

For the CDR3, the sequence is CASSEGVTGQGPL. The chain is assembled from TRBV6-1 and TRBJ2-7; the table's TRBD1 call for D was not verified on the DNA. The germline V gene specifies MNHNS as CDR1 and SASEGT as CDR2. The CDR3 totals 13 residues, both ends included.